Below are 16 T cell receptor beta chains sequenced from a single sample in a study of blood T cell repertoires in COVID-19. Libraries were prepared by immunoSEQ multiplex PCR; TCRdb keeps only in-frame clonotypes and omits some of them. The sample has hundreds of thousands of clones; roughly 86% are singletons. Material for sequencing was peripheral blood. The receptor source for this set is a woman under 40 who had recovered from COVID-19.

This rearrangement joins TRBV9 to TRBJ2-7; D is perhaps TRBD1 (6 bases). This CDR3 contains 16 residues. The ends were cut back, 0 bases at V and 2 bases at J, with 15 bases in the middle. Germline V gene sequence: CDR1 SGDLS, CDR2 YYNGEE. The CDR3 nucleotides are TGTGCCAGCAGCGTAGGACCGGACAGTCGCACCTACGAGCAGTACTTC. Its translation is CASSVGPDSRTYEQYF.

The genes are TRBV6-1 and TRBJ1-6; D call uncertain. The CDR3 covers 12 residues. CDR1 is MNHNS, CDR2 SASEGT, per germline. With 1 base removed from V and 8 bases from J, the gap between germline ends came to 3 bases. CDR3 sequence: CASSEGHSPLHF. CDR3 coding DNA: TGTGCCAGCAGTGAAGGGCATTCACCCCTCCACTTT.

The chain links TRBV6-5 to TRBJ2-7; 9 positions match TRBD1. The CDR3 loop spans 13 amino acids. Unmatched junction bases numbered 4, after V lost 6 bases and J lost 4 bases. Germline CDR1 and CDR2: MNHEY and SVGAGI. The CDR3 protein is CASSSDRGYEQYF. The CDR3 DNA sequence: TGTGCCAGCAGCTCCGACAGGGGGTACGAGCAGTACTTC.

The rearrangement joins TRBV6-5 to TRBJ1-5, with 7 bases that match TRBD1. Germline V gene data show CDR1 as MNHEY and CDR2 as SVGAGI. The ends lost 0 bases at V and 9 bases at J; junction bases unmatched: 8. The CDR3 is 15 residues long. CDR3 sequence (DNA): TGTGCCAGCAGTTACTCCGGGACAGTTCCGGGGCCCCAGCATTTT. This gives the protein CASSYSGTVPGPQHF.

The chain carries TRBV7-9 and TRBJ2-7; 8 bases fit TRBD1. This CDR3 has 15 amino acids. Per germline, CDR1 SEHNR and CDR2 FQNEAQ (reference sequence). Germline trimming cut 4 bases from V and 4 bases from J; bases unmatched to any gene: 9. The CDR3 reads CASSYPGTGVYEQYF. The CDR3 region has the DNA TGTGCCAGCAGCTATCCCGGGACAGGAGTTTACGAGCAGTACTTC. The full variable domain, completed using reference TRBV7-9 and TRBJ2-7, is DTGVSQNPRHKITKRGQNVTFRCDPISEHNRLYWYRQTLGQGPEFLTYFQNEAQLEKSRLLSDRFSAERPKGSFSTLEIQRTEQGDSAMYLCASSYPGTGVYEQYFGPGTRLTVT.

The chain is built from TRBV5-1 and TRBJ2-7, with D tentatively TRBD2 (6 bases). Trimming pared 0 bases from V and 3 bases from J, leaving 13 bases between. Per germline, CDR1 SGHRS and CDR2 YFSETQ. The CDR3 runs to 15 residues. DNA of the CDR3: TGCGCCAGCAGCTTGGACGGCGGGAACTACTACGAGCAGTACTTC. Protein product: CASSLDGGNYYEQYF.

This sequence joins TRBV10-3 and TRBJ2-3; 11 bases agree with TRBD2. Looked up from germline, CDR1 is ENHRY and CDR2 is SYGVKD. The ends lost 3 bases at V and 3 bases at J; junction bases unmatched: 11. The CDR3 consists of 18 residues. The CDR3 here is CAISDSTGTSGSTDTQYF. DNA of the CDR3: TGTGCCATCAGTGATTCTACCGGGACTAGCGGATCTACAGATACGCAGTATTTT.

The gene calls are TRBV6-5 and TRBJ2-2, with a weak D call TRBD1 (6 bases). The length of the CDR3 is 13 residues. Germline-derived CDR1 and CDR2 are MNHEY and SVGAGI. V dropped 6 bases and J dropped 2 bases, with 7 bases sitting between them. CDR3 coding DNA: TGTGCCAGCAGGGACAGAAACACCGGGGAGCTGTTTTTT. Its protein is CASRDRNTGELFF.

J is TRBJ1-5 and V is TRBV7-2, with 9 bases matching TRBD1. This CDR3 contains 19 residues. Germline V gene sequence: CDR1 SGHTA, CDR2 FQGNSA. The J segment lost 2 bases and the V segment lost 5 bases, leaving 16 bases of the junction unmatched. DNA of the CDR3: TGTGCCAGCAGCCCAAGAGGGGACAGGGTGGGGCAGGGCAATCAGCCCCAGCATTTT. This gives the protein CASSPRGDRVGQGNQPQHF. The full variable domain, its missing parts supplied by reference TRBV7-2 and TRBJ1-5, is GAGVSQSPSNKVTEKGKDVELRCDPISGHTALYWYRQSLGQGLEFLIYFQGNSAPDKSGLPSDRFSAERTGGSVSTLTIQRTQQEDSAVYLCASSPRGDRVGQGNQPQHFGDGTRLSIL.

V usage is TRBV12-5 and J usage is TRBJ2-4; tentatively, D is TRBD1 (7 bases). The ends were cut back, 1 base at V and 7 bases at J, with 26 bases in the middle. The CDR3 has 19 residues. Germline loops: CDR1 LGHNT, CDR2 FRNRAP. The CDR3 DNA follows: TGTGCTAGTGGTTTGGCAGACAGGGTGTCGGGGGCTATCGATAACATTCAGTACTTC. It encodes CASGLADRVSGAIDNIQYF.

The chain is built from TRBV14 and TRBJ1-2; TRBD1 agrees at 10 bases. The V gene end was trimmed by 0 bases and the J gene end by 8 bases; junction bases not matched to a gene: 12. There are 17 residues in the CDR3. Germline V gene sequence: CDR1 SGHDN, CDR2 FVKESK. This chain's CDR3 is CASSQDGSGDRGIGYTF. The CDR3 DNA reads TGTGCCAGCAGCCAAGATGGATCGGGGGACAGGGGTATCGGCTACACCTTC.

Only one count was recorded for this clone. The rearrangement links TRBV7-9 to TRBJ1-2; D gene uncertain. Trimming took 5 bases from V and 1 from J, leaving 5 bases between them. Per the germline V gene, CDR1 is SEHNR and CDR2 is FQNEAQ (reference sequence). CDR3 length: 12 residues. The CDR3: CASSRGNYGYTF. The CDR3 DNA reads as TGTGCCAGCAGCCGGGGTAACTATGGCTACACCTTC.

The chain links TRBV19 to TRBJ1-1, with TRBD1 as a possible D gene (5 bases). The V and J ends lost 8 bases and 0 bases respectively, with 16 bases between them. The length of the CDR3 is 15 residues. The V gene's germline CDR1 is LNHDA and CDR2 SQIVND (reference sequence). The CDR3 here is CASRLGGGMNTEAFF. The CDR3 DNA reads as TGTGCCAGTCGATTGGGGGGAGGGATGAACACTGAAGCTTTCTTT.

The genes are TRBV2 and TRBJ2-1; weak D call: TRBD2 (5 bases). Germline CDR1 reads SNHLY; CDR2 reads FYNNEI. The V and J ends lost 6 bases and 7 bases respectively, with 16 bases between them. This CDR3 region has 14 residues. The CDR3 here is CASRDFQERNEQFF. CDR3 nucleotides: TGTGCCAGCAGGGACTTCCAAGAGCGAAATGAGCAGTTCTTC.

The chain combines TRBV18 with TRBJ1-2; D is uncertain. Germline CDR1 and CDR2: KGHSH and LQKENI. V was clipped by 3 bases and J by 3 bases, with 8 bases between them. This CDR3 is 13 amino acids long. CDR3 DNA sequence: TGTGCCAGCTCACCTGGGAGCGACTATGGCTACACCTTC. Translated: CASSPGSDYGYTF.

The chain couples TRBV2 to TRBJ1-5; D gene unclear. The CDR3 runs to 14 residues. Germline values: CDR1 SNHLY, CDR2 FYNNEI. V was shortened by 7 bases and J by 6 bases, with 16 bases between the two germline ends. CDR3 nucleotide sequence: TGTGCCAGCACCTCCGTCCTCAGTCGTCAGCCCCAGCATTTT. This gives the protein CASTSVLSRQPQHF.